The following is a T cell receptor beta chain sequence with its context. Its antigen remains unidentified. No base quality information exists; no much larger clone differs at one position. The data derive from a study of cytomegalovirus exposure and HLA in healthy donors (dated by TCRdb to 2016 to 2017). The study in broad terms: A later analysis indicated that the 120 validation repertoires were generated on the platform also employed for the 600 to 750 repertoires of the first cohort. The study aimed to test whether signatures of past pathogen exposure could be identified by cataloging public T cell receptors. Along with the approximately 700-subject first cohort, a separate validation cohort of over a hundred different subjects was used. To predict cytomegalovirus infection status, the study combined high-throughput TCR immunosequencing, statistical association of individual TCRs with disease status, and machine learning.

The library was prepared using the immunoSEQ multiplex PCR assay. The study's processing was this. A statistical classification framework was developed to diagnose cytomegalovirus status using the catalog of TCR beta chain sequences. This immuneACCESS table, as held by TCRdb, lists in-frame sequences with V and J called but not all clones. Of the missing ones, under half trace to an unresolved V gene in checked studies; the others have no known cause. V and J calls and clone size are as listed in that table; D and trimming were resolved from the DNA. The sample table contains 65,000 to 100,000 clones; only one count was recorded for more than 85% of them. The ten largest make up less than 4% of the sample. The donors belonged to the validation cohort of over a hundred subjects, which was separate from the approximately 700-subject first cohort. Trimming at the junction amounts to 0 bases on V and 3 bases on J, and the germline ends lie 9 bases apart. CDR1 and CDR2 (SGDLS, YYNGEE) derive from the germline V gene. The CDR3 sequence holds 14 residues, the cysteine and phenylalanine included. CDR3 DNA is the only sequence kept; it has 42 bases, read in frame from the first base.

Points the paper makes about the study in general: A later analysis lacked HLA typing for the validation cohort, so it scored co-occurrence in that cohort across all 110 or so repertoires. In vitro tests confirmed that a few of the cytomegalovirus-associated TCR beta chains recognize cytomegalovirus antigens. The authors suggested that the approach could potentially be generalized to other disease states and immunological phenotypes. Of the cluster scores, approximately 95% were above 0 in a later analysis, which found that TCRs clustered in the first cohort also tended to co-occur in the 120 validation repertoires. The study gave a list of 150 to 200 TCR beta chains associated with cytomegalovirus. The classifier was reported to diagnose cytomegalovirus status with high specificity and sensitivity in both the original cohort and the validation cohort. Most TCR sequences were observed very rarely across donors, whereas some public TCRs were present in many individuals.

This sequence uses TRBV9 and TRBJ1-1, with a tentative D gene TRBD1 over 6 matching bases. Sequencing was done on a sample of PBMCs. The receptor was isolated from a woman aged 30 to 39 in good health and CMV-seronegative. The nucleotide sequence reads TGTGCCAGCAGCGTAGGGGCAGGGGACACTGAAGCTTTCTTT. It is translated as CASSVGAGDTEAFF.